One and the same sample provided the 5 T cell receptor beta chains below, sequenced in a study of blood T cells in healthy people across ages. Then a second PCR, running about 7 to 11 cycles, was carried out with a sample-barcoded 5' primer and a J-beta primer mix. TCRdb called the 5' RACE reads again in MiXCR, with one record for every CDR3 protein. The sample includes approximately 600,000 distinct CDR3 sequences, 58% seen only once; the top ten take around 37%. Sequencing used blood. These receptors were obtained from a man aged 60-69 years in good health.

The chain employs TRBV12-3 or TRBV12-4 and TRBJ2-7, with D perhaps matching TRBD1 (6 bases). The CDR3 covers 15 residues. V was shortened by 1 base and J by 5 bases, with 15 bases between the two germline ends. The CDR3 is CASSLGQVLSDEQYF. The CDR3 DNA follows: TGTGCCAGCAGTTTAGGACAGGTCTTATCCGACGAGCAGTACTTC.

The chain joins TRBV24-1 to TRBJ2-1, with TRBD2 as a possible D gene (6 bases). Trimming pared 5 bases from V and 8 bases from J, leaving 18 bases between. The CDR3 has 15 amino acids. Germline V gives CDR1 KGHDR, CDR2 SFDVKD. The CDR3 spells CATSALGTPRDEQFF. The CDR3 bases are TGTGCCACCAGTGCCCTCGGGACTCCTCGCGATGAGCAGTTCTTC.

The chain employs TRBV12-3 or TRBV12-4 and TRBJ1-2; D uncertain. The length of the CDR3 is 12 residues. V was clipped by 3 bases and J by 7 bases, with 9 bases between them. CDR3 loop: CASSFGLGGYTF. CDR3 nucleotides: TGTGCCAGCAGTTTCGGTTTGGGTGGCTACACCTTC.

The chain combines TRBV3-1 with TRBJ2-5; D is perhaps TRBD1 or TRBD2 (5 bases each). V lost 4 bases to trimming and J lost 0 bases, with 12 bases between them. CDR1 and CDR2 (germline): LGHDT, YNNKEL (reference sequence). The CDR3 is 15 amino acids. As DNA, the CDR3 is TGTGCCAGCAGCCGAGGGGCAGATTACCAAGAGACCCAGTACTTC. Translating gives CASSRGADYQETQYF.

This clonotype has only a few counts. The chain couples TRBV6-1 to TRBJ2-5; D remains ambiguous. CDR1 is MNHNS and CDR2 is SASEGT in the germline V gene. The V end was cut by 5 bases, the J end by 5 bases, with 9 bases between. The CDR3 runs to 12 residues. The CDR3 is CASSRDVETQYF. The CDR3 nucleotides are TGTGCCAGCAGTAGGGATGTGGAGACCCAGTACTTC.